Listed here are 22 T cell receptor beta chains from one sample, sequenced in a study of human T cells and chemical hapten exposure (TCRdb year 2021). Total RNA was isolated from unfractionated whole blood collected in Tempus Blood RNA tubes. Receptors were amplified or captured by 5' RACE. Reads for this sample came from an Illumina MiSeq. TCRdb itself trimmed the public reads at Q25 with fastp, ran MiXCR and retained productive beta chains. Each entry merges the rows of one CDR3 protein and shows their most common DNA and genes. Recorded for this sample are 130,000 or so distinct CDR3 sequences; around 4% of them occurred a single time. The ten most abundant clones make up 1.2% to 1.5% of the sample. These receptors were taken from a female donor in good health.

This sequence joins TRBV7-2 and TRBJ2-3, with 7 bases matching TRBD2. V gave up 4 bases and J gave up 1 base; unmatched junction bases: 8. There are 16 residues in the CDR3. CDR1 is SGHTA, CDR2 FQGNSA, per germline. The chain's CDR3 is CASSSGRGGGTDTQYF. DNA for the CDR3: TGTGCCAGCAGCTCAGGACGCGGGGGAGGCACAGATACGCAGTATTTT.

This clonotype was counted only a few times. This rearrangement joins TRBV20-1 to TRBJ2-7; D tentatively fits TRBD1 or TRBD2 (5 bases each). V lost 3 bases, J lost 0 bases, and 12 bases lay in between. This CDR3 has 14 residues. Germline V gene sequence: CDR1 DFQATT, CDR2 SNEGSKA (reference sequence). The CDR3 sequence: CSASSAGSSYEQYF. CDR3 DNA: TGCAGTGCTAGTTCGGCAGGGAGCTCCTACGAGCAGTACTTC.

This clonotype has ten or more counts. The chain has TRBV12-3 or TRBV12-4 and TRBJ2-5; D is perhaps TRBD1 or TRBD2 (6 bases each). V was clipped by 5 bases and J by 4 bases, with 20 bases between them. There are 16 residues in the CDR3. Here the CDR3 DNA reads TGTGCCAGCAGTACCGTTCGGGGGCGAGGTAGAGAGACCCAGTACTTC. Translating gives CASSTVRGRGRETQYF.

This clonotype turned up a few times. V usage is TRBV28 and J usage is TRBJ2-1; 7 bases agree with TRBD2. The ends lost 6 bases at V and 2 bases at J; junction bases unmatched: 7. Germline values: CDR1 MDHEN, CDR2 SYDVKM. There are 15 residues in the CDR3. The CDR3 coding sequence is TGTGCCAGCAGCCCCTGGGGGGGGACCTACAATGAGCAGTTCTTC. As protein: CASSPWGGTYNEQFF.

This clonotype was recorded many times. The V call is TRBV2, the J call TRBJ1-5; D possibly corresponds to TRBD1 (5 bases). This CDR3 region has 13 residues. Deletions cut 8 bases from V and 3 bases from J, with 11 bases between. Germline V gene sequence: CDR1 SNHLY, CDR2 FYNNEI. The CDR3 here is CASGGTVNQPQHF. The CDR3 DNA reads TGTGCCAGCGGGGGAACTGTCAATCAGCCCCAGCATTTT.

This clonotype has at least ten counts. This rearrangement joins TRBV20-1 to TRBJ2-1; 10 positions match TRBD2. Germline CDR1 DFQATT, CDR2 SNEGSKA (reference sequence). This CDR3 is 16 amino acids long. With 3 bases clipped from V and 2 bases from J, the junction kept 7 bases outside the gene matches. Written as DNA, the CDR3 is TGCAGTGCTAGTACCCCGGGACTAGCGACCTACAATGAGCAGTTCTTC. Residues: CSASTPGLATYNEQFF.

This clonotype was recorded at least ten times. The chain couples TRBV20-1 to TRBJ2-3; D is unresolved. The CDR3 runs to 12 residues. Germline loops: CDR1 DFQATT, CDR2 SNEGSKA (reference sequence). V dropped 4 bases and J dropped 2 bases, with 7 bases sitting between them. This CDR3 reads CSATAVTDTQYF. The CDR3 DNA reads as TGCAGTGCTACTGCGGTCACAGATACGCAGTATTTT.

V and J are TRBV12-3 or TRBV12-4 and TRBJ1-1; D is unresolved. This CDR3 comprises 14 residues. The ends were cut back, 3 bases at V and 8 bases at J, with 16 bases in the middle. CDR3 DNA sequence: TGTGCCAGCAGTTTCACGGTCACCCTTACCGAAGCTTTCTTT. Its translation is CASSFTVTLTEAFF.

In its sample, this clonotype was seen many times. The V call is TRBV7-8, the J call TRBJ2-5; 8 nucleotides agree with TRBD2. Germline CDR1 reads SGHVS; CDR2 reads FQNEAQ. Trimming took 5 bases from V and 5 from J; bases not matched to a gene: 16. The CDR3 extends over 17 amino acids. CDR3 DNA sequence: TGTGCCAGCAGCCAGGATTTCTTGGGACTAGGTGACGAGACCCAGTACTTC. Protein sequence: CASSQDFLGLGDETQYF. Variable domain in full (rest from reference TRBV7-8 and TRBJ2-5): GAGVSQSPRYKVAKRGQDVALRCDPISGHVSLFWYQQALGQGPEFLTYFQNEAQLDKSGLPSDRFFAERPEGSVSTLKIQRTQQEDSAVYLCASSQDFLGLGDETQYFGPGTRLLVL.

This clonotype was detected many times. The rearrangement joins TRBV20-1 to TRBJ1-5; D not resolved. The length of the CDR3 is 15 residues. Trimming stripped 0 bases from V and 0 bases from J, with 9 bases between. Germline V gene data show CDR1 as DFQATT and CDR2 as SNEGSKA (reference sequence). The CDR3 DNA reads TGCAGTGCTAGAGATCGCAGAAATAGCAATCAGCCCCAGCATTTT. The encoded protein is CSARDRRNSNQPQHF.

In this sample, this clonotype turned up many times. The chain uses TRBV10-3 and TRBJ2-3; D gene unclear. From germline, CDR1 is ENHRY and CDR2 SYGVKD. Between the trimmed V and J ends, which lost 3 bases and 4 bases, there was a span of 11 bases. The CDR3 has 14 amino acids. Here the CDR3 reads CAISEPVLADTQYF. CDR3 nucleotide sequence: TGTGCCATCAGTGAACCGGTTTTGGCAGATACGCAGTATTTT.

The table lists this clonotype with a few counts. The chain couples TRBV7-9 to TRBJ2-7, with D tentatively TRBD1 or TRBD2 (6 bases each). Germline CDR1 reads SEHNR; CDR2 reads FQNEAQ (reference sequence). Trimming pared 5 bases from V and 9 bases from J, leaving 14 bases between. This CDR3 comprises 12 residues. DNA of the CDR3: TGTGCCAGCAGCCAGGAGGGGGTCGTGCAGTACTTC. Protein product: CASSQEGVVQYF.

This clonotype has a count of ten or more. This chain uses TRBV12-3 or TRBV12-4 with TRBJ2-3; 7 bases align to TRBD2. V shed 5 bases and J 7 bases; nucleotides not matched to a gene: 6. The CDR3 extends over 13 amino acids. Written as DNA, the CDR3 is TGTGCCAGCAGTATAAGGGAGGGAAATACGCAGTATTTT. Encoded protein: CASSIREGNTQYF.

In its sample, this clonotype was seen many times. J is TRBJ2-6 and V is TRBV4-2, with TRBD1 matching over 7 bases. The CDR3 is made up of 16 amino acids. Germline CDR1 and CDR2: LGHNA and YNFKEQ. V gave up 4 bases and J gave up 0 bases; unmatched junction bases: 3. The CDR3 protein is CASSRRQGSGANVLTF. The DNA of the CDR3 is TGTGCCAGCAGCCGGAGACAGGGCTCTGGGGCCAACGTCCTGACTTTC.

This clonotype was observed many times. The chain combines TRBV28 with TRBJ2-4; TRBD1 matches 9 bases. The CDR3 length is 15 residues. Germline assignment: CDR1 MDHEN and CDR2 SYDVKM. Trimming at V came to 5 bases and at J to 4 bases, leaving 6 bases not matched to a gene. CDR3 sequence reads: CASSRRGTGKNIQYF. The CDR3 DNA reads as TGTGCCAGCAGTCGTCGAGGGACAGGGAAAAACATTCAGTACTTC.

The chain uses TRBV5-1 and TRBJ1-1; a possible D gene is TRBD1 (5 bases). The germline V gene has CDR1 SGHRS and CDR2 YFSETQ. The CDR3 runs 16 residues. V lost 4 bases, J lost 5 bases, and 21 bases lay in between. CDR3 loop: CASSSGTSIRETEAFF. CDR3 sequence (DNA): TGCGCCAGCAGCAGCGGGACTTCCATTAGGGAGACTGAAGCTTTCTTT.

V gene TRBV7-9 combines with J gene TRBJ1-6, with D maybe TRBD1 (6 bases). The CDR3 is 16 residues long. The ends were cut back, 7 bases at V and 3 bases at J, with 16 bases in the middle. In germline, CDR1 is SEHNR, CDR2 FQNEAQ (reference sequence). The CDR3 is CASIHNRADYNSPLHF. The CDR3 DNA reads TGTGCCAGCATCCACAACAGGGCCGACTATAATTCACCCCTCCACTTT.

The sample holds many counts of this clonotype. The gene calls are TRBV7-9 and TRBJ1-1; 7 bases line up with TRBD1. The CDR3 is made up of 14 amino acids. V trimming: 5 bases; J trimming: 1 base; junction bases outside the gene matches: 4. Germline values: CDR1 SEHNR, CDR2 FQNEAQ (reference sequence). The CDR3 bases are TGTGCCAGCAGCGAGACAGGGACGAACACTGAAGCTTTCTTT. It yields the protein CASSETGTNTEAFF.

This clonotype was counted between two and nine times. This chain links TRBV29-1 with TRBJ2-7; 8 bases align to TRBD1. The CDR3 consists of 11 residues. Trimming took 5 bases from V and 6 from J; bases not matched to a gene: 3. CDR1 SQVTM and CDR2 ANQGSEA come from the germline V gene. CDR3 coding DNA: TGCAGCGTTCGGACAGGGCGCGAGCAGTACTTC. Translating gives CSVRTGREQYF.

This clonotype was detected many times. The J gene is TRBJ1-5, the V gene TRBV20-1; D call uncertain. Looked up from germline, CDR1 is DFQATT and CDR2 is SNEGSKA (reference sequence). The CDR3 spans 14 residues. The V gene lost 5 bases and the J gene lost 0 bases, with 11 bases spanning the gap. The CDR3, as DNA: TGCAGTGCTCGGGGTATTAATAGCAATCAGCCCCAGCATTTT. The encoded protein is CSARGINSNQPQHF.

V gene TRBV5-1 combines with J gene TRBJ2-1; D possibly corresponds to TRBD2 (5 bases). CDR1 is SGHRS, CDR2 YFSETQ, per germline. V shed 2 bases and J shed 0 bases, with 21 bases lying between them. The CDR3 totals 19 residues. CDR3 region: CASSLVRQGWESSYNEQFF. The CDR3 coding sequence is TGCGCCAGCAGCTTAGTTAGACAAGGTTGGGAGAGCTCCTACAATGAGCAGTTCTTC.

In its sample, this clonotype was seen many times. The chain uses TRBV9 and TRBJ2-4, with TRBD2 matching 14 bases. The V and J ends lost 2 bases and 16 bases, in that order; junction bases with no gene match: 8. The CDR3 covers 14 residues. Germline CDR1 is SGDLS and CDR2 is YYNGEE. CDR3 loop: CASSVMGLAGVKYF. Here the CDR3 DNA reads TGTGCCAGCAGCGTCATGGGACTAGCGGGGGTGAAATACTTC.